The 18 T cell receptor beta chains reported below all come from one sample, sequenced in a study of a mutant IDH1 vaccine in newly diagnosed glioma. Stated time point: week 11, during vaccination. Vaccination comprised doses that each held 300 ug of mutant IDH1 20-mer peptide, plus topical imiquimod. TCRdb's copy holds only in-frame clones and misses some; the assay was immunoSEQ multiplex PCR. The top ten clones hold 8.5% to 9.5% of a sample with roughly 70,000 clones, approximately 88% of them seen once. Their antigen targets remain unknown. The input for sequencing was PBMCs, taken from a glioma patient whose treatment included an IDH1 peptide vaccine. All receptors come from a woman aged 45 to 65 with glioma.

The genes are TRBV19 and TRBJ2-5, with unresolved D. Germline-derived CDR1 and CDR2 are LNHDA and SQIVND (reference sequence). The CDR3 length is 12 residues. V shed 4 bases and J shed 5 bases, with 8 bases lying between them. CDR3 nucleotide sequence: TGTGCCAGTAGTAAATCAAAGGAGACCCAGTACTTC. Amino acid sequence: CASSKSKETQYF.

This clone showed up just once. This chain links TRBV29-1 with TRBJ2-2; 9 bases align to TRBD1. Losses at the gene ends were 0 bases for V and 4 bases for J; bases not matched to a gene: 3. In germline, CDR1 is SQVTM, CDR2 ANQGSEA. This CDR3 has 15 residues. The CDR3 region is CSVEDGDRVTGELFF. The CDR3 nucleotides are TGCAGCGTTGAAGATGGGGACAGGGTCACCGGGGAGCTGTTTTTT.

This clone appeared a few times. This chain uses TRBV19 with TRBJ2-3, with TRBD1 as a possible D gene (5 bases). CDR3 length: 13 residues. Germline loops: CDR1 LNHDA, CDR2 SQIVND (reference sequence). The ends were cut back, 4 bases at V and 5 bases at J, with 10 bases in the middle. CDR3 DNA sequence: TGTGCCAGTAGTAGCCGACAGAGAGATACGCAGTATTTT. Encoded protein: CASSSRQRDTQYF.

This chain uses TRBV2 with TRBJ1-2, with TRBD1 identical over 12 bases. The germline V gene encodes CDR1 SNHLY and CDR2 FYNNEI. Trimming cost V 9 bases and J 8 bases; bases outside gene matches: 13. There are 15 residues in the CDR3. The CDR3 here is CARPLTGTGGVGYTF. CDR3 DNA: TGTGCCAGACCCTTAACCGGGACAGGGGGCGTAGGCTACACCTTC.

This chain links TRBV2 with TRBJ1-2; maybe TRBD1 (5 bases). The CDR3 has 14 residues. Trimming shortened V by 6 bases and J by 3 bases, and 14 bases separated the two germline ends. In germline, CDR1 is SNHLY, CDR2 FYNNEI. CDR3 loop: CASSRDGGDYGYTF. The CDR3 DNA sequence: TGTGCCAGCAGCCGGGACGGGGGGGACTATGGCTACACCTTC.

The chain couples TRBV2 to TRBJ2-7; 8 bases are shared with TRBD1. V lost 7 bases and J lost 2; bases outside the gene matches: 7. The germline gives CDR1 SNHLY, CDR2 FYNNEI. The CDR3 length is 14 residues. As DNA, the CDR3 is TGTGCCAGCAAGATCCAGGGGGCTGCCTACGAGCAGTACTTC. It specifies CASKIQGAAYEQYF.

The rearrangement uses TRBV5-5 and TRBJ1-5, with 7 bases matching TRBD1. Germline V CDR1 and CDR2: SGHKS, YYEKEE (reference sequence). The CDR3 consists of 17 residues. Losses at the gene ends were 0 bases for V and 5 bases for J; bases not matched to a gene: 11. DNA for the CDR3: TGTGCCAGCAGCTTGGCCGGGGGACAGTCTCCTTATCAGCCCCAGCATTTT. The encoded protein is CASSLAGGQSPYQPQHF.

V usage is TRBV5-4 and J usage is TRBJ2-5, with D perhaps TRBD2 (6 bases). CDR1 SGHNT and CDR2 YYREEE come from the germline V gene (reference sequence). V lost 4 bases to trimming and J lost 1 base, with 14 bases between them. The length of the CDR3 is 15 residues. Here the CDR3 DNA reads TGTGCCAGCAGCCTCGGGACTCTACCCCAAGAGACCCAGTACTTC. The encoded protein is CASSLGTLPQETQYF.

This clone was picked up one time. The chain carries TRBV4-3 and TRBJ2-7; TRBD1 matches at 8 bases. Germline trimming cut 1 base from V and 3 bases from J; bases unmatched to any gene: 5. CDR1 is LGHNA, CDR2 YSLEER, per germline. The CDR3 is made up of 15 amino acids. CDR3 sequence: CASSQVGQGNYEQYF. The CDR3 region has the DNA TGCGCCAGCAGCCAAGTTGGACAGGGTAACTACGAGCAGTACTTC.

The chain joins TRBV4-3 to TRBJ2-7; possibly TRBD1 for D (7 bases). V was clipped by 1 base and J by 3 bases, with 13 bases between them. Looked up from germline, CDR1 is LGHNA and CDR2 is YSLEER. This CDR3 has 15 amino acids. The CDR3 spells CASSQGRQGLYEQYF. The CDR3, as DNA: TGCGCCAGCAGCCAAGGAAGACAGGGACTCTACGAGCAGTACTTC.

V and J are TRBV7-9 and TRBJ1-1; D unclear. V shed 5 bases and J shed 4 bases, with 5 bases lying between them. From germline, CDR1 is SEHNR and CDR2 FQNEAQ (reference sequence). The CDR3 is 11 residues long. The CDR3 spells CASSPATEAFF. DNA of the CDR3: TGTGCCAGCAGCCCGGCCACTGAAGCTTTCTTT.

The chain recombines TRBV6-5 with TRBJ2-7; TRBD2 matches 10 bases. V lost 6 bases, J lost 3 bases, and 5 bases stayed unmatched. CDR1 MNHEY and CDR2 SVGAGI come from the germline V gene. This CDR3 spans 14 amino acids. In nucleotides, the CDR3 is TGTGCCAGCAGCTCTTGGACTAGCGGCTACGAGCAGTACTTC. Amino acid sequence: CASSSWTSGYEQYF.

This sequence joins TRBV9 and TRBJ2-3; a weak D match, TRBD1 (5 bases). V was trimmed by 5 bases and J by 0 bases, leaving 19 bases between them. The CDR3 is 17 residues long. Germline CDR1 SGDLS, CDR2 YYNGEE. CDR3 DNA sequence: TGTGCCAGCAGTCCAAGAAGGGGTGCTTCTAGCACAGATACGCAGTATTTT. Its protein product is CASSPRRGASSTDTQYF. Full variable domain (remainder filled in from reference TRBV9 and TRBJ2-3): DSGVTQTPKHLITATGQRVTLRCSPRSGDLSVYWYQQSLDQGLQFLIQYYNGEERAKGNILERFSAQQFPDLHSELNLSSLELGDSALYFCASSPRRGASSTDTQYFGPGTRLTVL.

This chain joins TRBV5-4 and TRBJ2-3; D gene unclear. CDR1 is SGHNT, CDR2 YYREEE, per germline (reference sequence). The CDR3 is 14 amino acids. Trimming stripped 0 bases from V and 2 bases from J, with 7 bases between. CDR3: CASSLVGATDTQYF. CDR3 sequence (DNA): TGTGCCAGCAGCTTGGTAGGAGCCACAGATACGCAGTATTTT.

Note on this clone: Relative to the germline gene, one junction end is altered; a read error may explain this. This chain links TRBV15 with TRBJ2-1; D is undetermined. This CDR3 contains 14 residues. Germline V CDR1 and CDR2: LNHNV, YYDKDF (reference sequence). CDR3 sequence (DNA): TGTGCCACCAGCAGAGATCAAGGGTACAGTGAGCAGTTCTTC. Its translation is CATSRDQGYSEQFF.

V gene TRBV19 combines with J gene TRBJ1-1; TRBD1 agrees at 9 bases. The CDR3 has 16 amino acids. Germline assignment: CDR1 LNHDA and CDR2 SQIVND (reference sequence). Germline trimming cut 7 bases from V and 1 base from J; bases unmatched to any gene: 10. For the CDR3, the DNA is TGTGCCAGTAACATGGGACAGGGTTATGAGAACACTGAAGCTTTCTTT. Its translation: CASNMGQGYENTEAFF.

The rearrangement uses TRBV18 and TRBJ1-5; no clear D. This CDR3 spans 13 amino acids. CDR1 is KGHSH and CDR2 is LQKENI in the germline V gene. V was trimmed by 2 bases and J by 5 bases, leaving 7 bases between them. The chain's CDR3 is CASSPYSDQPQHF. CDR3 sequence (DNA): TGTGCCAGCTCACCATATTCAGATCAGCCCCAGCATTTT.

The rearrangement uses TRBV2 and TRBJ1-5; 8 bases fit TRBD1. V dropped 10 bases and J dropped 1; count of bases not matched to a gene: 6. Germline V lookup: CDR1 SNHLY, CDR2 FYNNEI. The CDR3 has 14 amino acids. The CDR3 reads CATRQGLSNQPQHF. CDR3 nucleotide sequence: TGTGCCACCAGACAGGGGTTGAGCAATCAGCCCCAGCATTTT.